These 10 T cell receptor beta chains originate from one sample sequenced in a study of blood T cells in healthy people across ages. The authors ran a second PCR of about 6 to 11 cycles using a sample-barcoded 5' primer and a J-beta primer mix. TCRdb called the 5' RACE reads again in MiXCR, with one record for every CDR3 protein. The sample holds a few hundred thousand distinct CDR3 sequences; approximately 51% are singletons and the top ten take approximately 51%. Sequenced material: blood. These receptors originate from a man in his sixties in good health.

This chain joins TRBV7-2 and TRBJ1-2; a possible D gene is TRBD1 (5 bases). Germline V gives CDR1 SGHTA, CDR2 FQGNSA. V was pared by 1 base and J by 12 bases, with 15 bases between. This CDR3 is built from 13 residues. CDR3 amino acids: CASSLEAIRGHTF. The DNA of the CDR3 is TGTGCCAGCAGCTTAGAGGCGATTCGGGGCCACACCTTC.

This clonotype occurred a few times. The chain recombines TRBV13 with TRBJ1-2; 7 positions match TRBD1. The CDR3 loop spans 13 amino acids. The V and J ends lost 5 bases and 4 bases, in that order; junction bases with no gene match: 4. Germline CDR1 reads PRHDT; CDR2 reads FYEKMQ (reference sequence). The CDR3 nucleotides read TGTGCCAGCAGCCATGACAGGGTCTATGGCTACACCTTC. It yields the protein CASSHDRVYGYTF.

The table lists this clonotype with many counts. V is TRBV29-1 and J is TRBJ2-7; perhaps TRBD2 as D (6 bases). The germline V gene has CDR1 SQVTM and CDR2 ANQGSEA. The CDR3 sequence is 11 residues long. CDR3: CSGGSNYEQYF. As DNA, the CDR3 is TGCAGTGGGGGGTCTAACTACGAGCAGTACTTC.

This clonotype came up a few times. The V and J genes are TRBV29-1 and TRBJ2-5, with D possibly TRBD1 on 5 matching bases. In germline, CDR1 is SQVTM, CDR2 ANQGSEA. CDR3 length: 14 amino acids. The V end lost 6 bases, the J end lost 2 bases, and 16 bases lay between the germline ends. CDR3 region: CSVETAGYQETQYF. For the CDR3, the DNA is TGCAGCGTAGAAACAGCAGGGTATCAAGAGACCCAGTACTTC.

The genes are TRBV29-1 and TRBJ2-7; D might be TRBD2 (7 bases). CDR3 length: 13 amino acids. V was clipped by 4 bases and J by 5 bases, with 15 bases between them. In germline, CDR1 is SQVTM, CDR2 ANQGSEA. The DNA of the CDR3 is TGCAGCGTTGGTGGGAGGGGGGCCGACGAGCAGTACTTC. Its protein product is CSVGGRGADEQYF.

CDR3 loop: CSARTVVGAYEQYF. The CDR3 coding sequence is TGCAGTGCCCGAACGGTGGTGGGGGCCTACGAGCAGTACTTC. V usage is TRBV20-1 and J usage is TRBJ2-7, with D perhaps assigned TRBD1 or TRBD2 (5 bases each). Germline V gene lookup returns CDR1 DFQATT and CDR2 SNEGSKA (reference sequence). The CDR3 sequence is 14 residues long. Trimming removed 6 bases from V and 2 bases from J, with 17 bases in between.

This sequence joins TRBV4-3 and TRBJ1-2, with 7 bases fitting TRBD1. Germline V CDR1 and CDR2: LGHNA, YSLEER. V lost 1 base to trimming and J lost 4 bases; unmatched junction nucleotides: 9. The CDR3 runs to 16 residues. DNA of the CDR3: TGCGCCAGCAGCCAAGCGGACAGGACTCACGTCTATGGCTACACCTTC. Translating gives CASSQADRTHVYGYTF.

The chain couples TRBV3-1 to TRBJ2-1; D call uncertain. Near its end, the DNA agrees better with TRBJ2-7, so the J call may be wrong. Germline loops: CDR1 LGHDT, CDR2 YNNKEL (reference sequence). This CDR3 region has 12 residues. The CDR3 reads CASSQDLGEQYF. The CDR3, as DNA: TGTGCCAGCAGCCAAGATTTGGGAGAGCAGTACTTC.

This clonotype was found once. This sequence joins TRBV7-8 and TRBJ2-5; a possible D gene is TRBD2 (6 bases). Deletions cut 0 bases from V and 5 bases from J, with 10 bases between. This CDR3 region has 14 residues. Germline V gene data show CDR1 as SGHVS and CDR2 as FQNEAQ. The CDR3 here is CASSLALREETQYF. The CDR3 region has the DNA TGTGCCAGCAGCTTAGCGCTACGGGAGGAGACCCAGTACTTC.

The chain employs TRBV20-1 and TRBJ1-4; D may be TRBD1 (5 bases). This CDR3 has 16 amino acids. Germline CDR1 DFQATT, CDR2 SNEGSKA (reference sequence). Trimming stripped 0 bases from V and 11 bases from J, with 22 bases between. For the CDR3, the DNA is TGCAGTGCTAGAGATCTCGGAAGGGAGGGGTCAGGGAAACTGTTTTTT. It codes for CSARDLGREGSGKLFF.